The 14 T cell receptor beta chains below were found in one sample sequenced in a study of shared clonotypes between healthy human individuals. The table came from immunoSEQ multiplex PCR; TCRdb's copy has only in-frame clones and leaves some out. The sample records about 1.1 million clones, approximately 80% being singletons. The sequencing sample was made of memory CD4+ T cells from PBMCs. The subset was: CD45RA-negative fraction. These TCRs come from a man between 18 and 29 years old in good health. Some clones in this sample may be carry-over from other donors' samples.

The V call is TRBV19, the J call TRBJ1-1; D gene ambiguous. The CDR3 spans 14 residues. Germline V gene sequence: CDR1 LNHDA, CDR2 SQIVND (reference sequence). V lost 4 bases to trimming and J lost 11 bases, with 20 bases between them. Here the CDR3 DNA reads TGTGCCAGTAGTACGCCGGCGCCTCTATATTGGGCTTTCTTT. It codes for CASSTPAPLYWAFF.

This clone was recorded only once. This specimen includes other DNA sequences encoding the same CDR3. The chain couples TRBV30 to TRBJ1-5, with D tentatively TRBD1 (5 bases). This CDR3 region has 13 residues. The germline V gene has CDR1 GTSNPN and CDR2 SVGIG (reference sequence). V was pared by 0 bases and J by 5 bases, with 8 bases between. The CDR3 region has the DNA TGTGCCTGGAGTGTGCAGGGCGATCAGCCCCAGCATTTT. This sequence encodes CAWSVQGDQPQHF. The full variable domain, in which reference TRBV30 and TRBJ1-5 provide the parts outside the CDR3, is SQTIHQWPATLVQPVGSPLSLECTVEGTSNPNLYWYRQAAGRGLQLLFYSVGIGQISSEVPQNLSASRPQDRQFILSSKKLLLSDSGFYLCAWSVQGDQPQHFGDGTRLSIL.

This clone was detected once. CDR3 sequence reads: CAWSVSRSWTPDYYNEQFF. Here the CDR3 DNA reads TGTGCCTGGAGTGTAAGCAGATCGTGGACCCCAGACTACTACAATGAGCAGTTCTTC. The chain employs TRBV30 and TRBJ2-1; D possibly corresponds to TRBD2 (5 bases). The CDR3 consists of 19 residues. Germline CDR1 GTSNPN, CDR2 SVGIG (reference sequence). V was clipped by 0 bases and J by 3 bases, with 24 bases between them.

The CDR3 nucleotides read TGTGCCAGCTCAGCGGTGACACCGGCCTATGGCTACACCTTC. Translating it yields CASSAVTPAYGYTF. The gene calls are TRBV18 and TRBJ1-2, with D hard to call. Trimming took 5 bases from V and 4 from J, leaving 14 bases between them. Looked up from germline, CDR1 is KGHSH and CDR2 is LQKENI. This CDR3 has 14 amino acids.

V and J are TRBV5-1 and TRBJ1-1, with TRBD1 as a possible D gene (6 bases). The CDR3 has 14 residues. The V and J ends lost 7 bases and 0 bases respectively, with 13 bases between them. The germline V gene encodes CDR1 SGHRS and CDR2 YFSETQ. CDR3: CASGQWGMNTEAFF. The CDR3 bases are TGCGCCAGCGGACAGTGGGGAATGAACACTGAAGCTTTCTTT.

The genes are TRBV2 and TRBJ1-4, with 7 bases matching TRBD1. Germline CDR1 SNHLY, CDR2 FYNNEI. The CDR3 consists of 15 residues. V lost 6 bases and J lost 4; bases outside the gene matches: 8. The CDR3 loop is CASSTQGGINEKLFF. For the CDR3, the DNA is TGTGCCAGCAGCACCCAGGGGGGAATTAATGAAAAACTGTTTTTT.

V gene TRBV9 combines with J gene TRBJ2-3, with D uncertain. The V end lost 0 bases, the J end lost 0 bases, and 8 bases lay between the germline ends. The CDR3 extends over 15 amino acids. Germline V CDR1 and CDR2: SGDLS, YYNGEE. This CDR3 is CASSVGVTSTDTQYF. In nucleotides, the CDR3 is TGTGCCAGCAGCGTAGGGGTAACTAGCACAGATACGCAGTATTTT.

The rearrangement uses TRBV11-1 and TRBJ1-5; D call uncertain. The CDR3 extends over 13 amino acids. Deletions cut 1 base from V and 4 bases from J, with 5 bases between. Germline-derived CDR1 and CDR2 are SGHAT and FQDESV (reference sequence). DNA for the CDR3: TGTGCCAGCAGCTTAGACCTAAATCAGCCCCAGCATTTT. It codes for CASSLDLNQPQHF.

The rearrangement uses TRBV5-1 and TRBJ2-2; no reliable D call. The CDR3 has 15 amino acids. With 2 bases removed from V and 1 base from J, the gap between germline ends came to 9 bases. Germline-derived CDR1 and CDR2 are SGHRS and YFSETQ. The CDR3 region is CASSLRSGNTGELFF. CDR3 in DNA: TGCGCCAGCAGCTTACGGTCAGGGAACACCGGGGAGCTGTTTTTT.

This clone was recorded once. V usage is TRBV2 and J usage is TRBJ2-2, with a weak D call TRBD1 (5 bases). From germline, CDR1 is SNHLY and CDR2 FYNNEI. V was shortened by 6 bases and J by 2 bases, with 7 bases between the two germline ends. This CDR3 contains 13 residues. The CDR3 region is CASRGDNTGELFF. CDR3 bases: TGTGCCAGCAGAGGGGATAACACCGGGGAGCTGTTTTTT.

The chain combines TRBV28 with TRBJ2-3, with D perhaps TRBD2 (6 bases). The V gene's germline CDR1 is MDHEN and CDR2 SYDVKM. With 2 bases removed from V and 6 bases from J, the gap between germline ends came to 15 bases. CDR3 length: 15 residues. CDR3 DNA: TGTGCCAGCAGTTTAGCGGGGAGCTCAATTGATACGCAGTATTTT. It codes for CASSLAGSSIDTQYF.

Remarks on this clone: This sample includes further DNA sequences coding for the same CDR3. V gene TRBV7-9 combines with J gene TRBJ1-5; possible D gene TRBD1, 6 bases. This CDR3 is built from 13 residues. Germline assignment: CDR1 SEHNR and CDR2 FQNEAQ (reference sequence). Between the trimmed V and J ends, which lost 4 bases and 4 bases, there was a span of 8 bases. The CDR3 loop is CASSSQGNQPQHF. The CDR3 region has the DNA TGTGCCAGCAGCTCCCAGGGGAATCAGCCCCAGCATTTT.

Many counts were recorded for this clone. The sample carries other DNA sequences with the same CDR3. The chain couples TRBV29-1 to TRBJ2-5; D is uncertain. V gave up 6 bases and J gave up 4 bases, with 12 bases separating them. Germline CDR1 SQVTM, CDR2 ANQGSEA. CDR3 size: 12 residues. The CDR3 here is CSVVGRGETQYF. CDR3 nucleotide sequence: TGCAGCGTGGTCGGACGAGGAGAGACCCAGTACTTC.

The rearrangement joins TRBV25-1 to TRBJ1-2; D is possibly TRBD1 (6 bases). From germline, CDR1 is MGHDK and CDR2 SYGVNS. The CDR3 loop spans 13 amino acids. V was shortened by 6 bases and J by 7 bases, with 15 bases between the two germline ends. CDR3 bases: TGTGCCAGCAGGGAAACAGGGAGCGGTGGCTACACCTTC. This gives the protein CASRETGSGGYTF.